Shown below are 19 T cell receptor beta chains from a single sample sequenced in a study of blood T cell repertoires in COVID-19. Some clones are missing from TCRdb's copy, which holds only in-frame ones; the method was immunoSEQ multiplex PCR. The sample yields under 85,000 clones, 80% to 85% seen once. The sample taken for sequencing was peripheral blood. Every receptor here comes from a man aged 45-60 years with acute or convalescent COVID-19.

The V gene is TRBV27, the J gene TRBJ1-6; D gene uncertain. CDR1 MNHEY and CDR2 SMNVEV come from the germline V gene (reference sequence). The CDR3 loop spans 16 amino acids. Trimming cost V 8 bases and J 0 bases, with 14 bases left between them. The CDR3 protein is CASGERPSSYNSPLHF. For the CDR3, the DNA is TGTGCCAGCGGAGAGAGGCCTAGCTCCTATAATTCACCCCTCCACTTT.

The chain joins TRBV7-8 to TRBJ2-1, with 10 bases lining up with TRBD2. The CDR3 runs to 15 residues. The V gene end was trimmed by 5 bases and the J gene end by 2 bases; junction bases not matched to a gene: 3. Germline assignment: CDR1 SGHVS and CDR2 FQNEAQ. The CDR3 DNA sequence: TGTGCCAGCAGCCTTAGCGGGGGGCCCTACAATGAGCAGTTCTTC. Translated, it gives CASSLSGGPYNEQFF.

The gene calls are TRBV10-1 and TRBJ2-1; 12 nucleotides agree with TRBD2. Per germline, CDR1 WNHNN and CDR2 SYGVQD (reference sequence). The CDR3 runs to 16 residues. J gave up 7 bases and V 5 bases, and 9 bases lay outside the gene matches. CDR3 bases: TGCGCCAGCAGTAAGCAGACTAGCGGGAGTGGGAATGAGCAGTTCTTC. It specifies CASSKQTSGSGNEQFF.

The CDR3 nucleotides read TGTGCCAGCAGTTTATCGCCGGGGGGAAACACTGAAGCTTTCTTT. Amino acids: CASSLSPGGNTEAFF. The V call is TRBV27, the J call TRBJ1-1, with D perhaps matching TRBD1 (5 bases). The CDR3 loop spans 15 amino acids. Trimming shortened V by 0 bases and J by 2 bases, and 10 bases separated the two germline ends. Looked up from germline, CDR1 is MNHEY and CDR2 is SMNVEV (reference sequence).

This clone has more than one count but fewer than ten. V usage is TRBV11-2 and J usage is TRBJ2-1, with 7 positions matching TRBD2. CDR1 SGHAT and CDR2 FQNNGV come from the germline V gene. The CDR3 consists of 16 residues. With V trimmed by 5 bases and J by 4 bases, 11 bases remained unmatched. CDR3 residues: CASSRRRLAAYNEQFF. The CDR3 region has the DNA TGTGCCAGCAGCCGCCGGCGGCTAGCGGCATACAATGAGCAGTTCTTC.

The CDR3 coding sequence is TGTGCCAGCAGCTACTCCATAACCGGGACTAGCGGACAAGAGACCCAGTACTTC. It specifies CASSYSITGTSGQETQYF. The chain has TRBV7-2 and TRBJ2-5; 11 bases map to TRBD2. Unmatched junction bases numbered 12, after V lost 4 bases and J lost 2 bases. CDR1 and CDR2 from the germline V gene are SGHTA and FQGNSA. This CDR3 region has 18 residues.

This sequence joins TRBV4-2 and TRBJ2-7; tentative D call: TRBD2 (6 bases). CDR3 length: 17 residues. V was shortened by 4 bases and J by 2 bases, with 21 bases between the two germline ends. CDR1 is LGHNA and CDR2 is YNFKEQ in the germline V gene. CDR3 in DNA: TGTGCCAGCAGCCGACGGGGGAGCAGCCTAGAGGCCTACGAGCAGTACTTC. Translating it yields CASSRRGSSLEAYEQYF.

The chain carries TRBV11-3 and TRBJ2-7, with TRBD2 matching 7 bases. CDR1 is SGHNT, CDR2 YENEEA, per germline. Trimming at V came to 2 bases and at J to 7 bases, leaving 14 bases not matched to a gene. The CDR3 has 16 residues. The CDR3 DNA reads as TGTGCCAGCAGCTTACTGGCGGGAGCCACCGGCGGGGAGCAGTACTTC. Protein product: CASSLLAGATGGEQYF.

CDR3 loop: CASSLGRTTNSPLHF. In nucleotides, the CDR3 is TGTGCCAGCAGCTTGGGCCGGACAACAAATTCACCCCTCCACTTT. This chain joins TRBV5-4 and TRBJ1-6, with a possible D match to TRBD1 (5 bases). The CDR3 loop spans 15 amino acids. V shed 0 bases and J shed 7 bases, with 11 bases lying between them. Germline CDR1 and CDR2: SGHNT and YYREEE (reference sequence).

DNA of the CDR3: TGTGCCAGCAGCTTGACAGAAAACATTCAGTACTTC. Translation: CASSLTENIQYF. The rearrangement uses TRBV7-9 and TRBJ2-4; tentatively, D is TRBD1 (5 bases). Trimming stripped 3 bases from V and 5 bases from J, with 5 bases between. Germline CDR1 and CDR2: SEHNR and FQNEAQ (reference sequence). There are 12 residues in the CDR3.

As regards this clone: Distinct nucleotide sequences in the sample also encode this CDR3. The chain uses TRBV5-6 and TRBJ1-2; 8 positions agree with TRBD1. The V segment lost 4 bases and the J segment 6 bases; nucleotides outside the gene matches: 5. Germline-derived CDR1 and CDR2 are SGHDT and YYEEEE. CDR3 length: 13 amino acids. The CDR3 reads CASSDTGGNGYTF. The CDR3 DNA follows: TGTGCCAGCAGCGACACAGGGGGTAATGGCTACACCTTC.

The gene calls are TRBV9 and TRBJ2-1; 11 nucleotides line up with TRBD2. V lost 6 bases and J lost 7; bases outside the gene matches: 15. The length of the CDR3 is 17 residues. The germline CDR1 and CDR2 sequences are SGDLS and YYNGEE. The CDR3 nucleotides are TGTGCCAGCACGACTAGCGGGGCCCCGGGGGCGTGGAATGAGCAGTTCTTC. Its translation is CASTTSGAPGAWNEQFF.

The chain is built from TRBV4-3 and TRBJ1-5; D remains ambiguous. Trimming left V 1 base short and J 6 bases short, with 7 bases between. The CDR3 contains 13 residues. CDR1 is LGHNA, CDR2 YSLEER, per germline. As DNA, the CDR3 is TGCGCCAGCAGCCAAGGCTATGGTCAGCCCCAGCATTTT. This translates into CASSQGYGQPQHF.

The chain is built from TRBV28 and TRBJ1-5; D unclear. The CDR3 spans 15 residues. The germline V gene has CDR1 MDHEN and CDR2 SYDVKM. The ends were cut back, 3 bases at V and 3 bases at J, with 12 bases in the middle. The CDR3 reads CASSFSRLNNQPQHF. CDR3 nucleotide sequence: TGTGCCAGCAGTTTCAGCAGGTTGAACAATCAGCCCCAGCATTTT.

This chain links TRBV14 with TRBJ1-1; a possible D gene is TRBD1 (5 bases). The germline V gene has CDR1 SGHDN and CDR2 FVKESK. The length of the CDR3 is 16 residues. The V and J ends lost 2 bases and 5 bases respectively, with 18 bases between them. CDR3: CASSQTGRGSSTEAFF. CDR3 DNA sequence: TGTGCCAGCAGCCAAACTGGACGGGGGAGTAGTACTGAAGCTTTCTTT.

The V and J genes are TRBV19 and TRBJ2-3, with 9 nucleotides matching TRBD2. Trimming at V came to 3 bases and at J to 1 base, leaving 11 bases not matched to a gene. The CDR3 spans 18 residues. Per germline, CDR1 LNHDA and CDR2 SQIVND (reference sequence). CDR3 in amino acids: CASSIVASGVLCTDTQYF. The CDR3 DNA reads as TGTGCCAGTAGTATTGTAGCTAGCGGGGTCCTTTGCACAGATACGCAGTATTTT.

The gene calls are TRBV11-2 and TRBJ2-1; the D gene is possibly TRBD1 (5 bases). Germline V gives CDR1 SGHAT, CDR2 FQNNGV. This CDR3 comprises 15 residues. V dropped 10 bases and J dropped 2 bases, with 18 bases sitting between them. CDR3 sequence reads: CATRHGYRTYNEQFF. DNA for the CDR3: TGTGCCACCCGACACGGGTACAGGACCTACAATGAGCAGTTCTTC.

The V call is TRBV6-6, the J call TRBJ2-5; 12 bases agree with TRBD2. The CDR3 totals 15 residues. J was trimmed by 4 bases and V by 6 bases; bases with no gene match: 6. The germline CDR1 and CDR2 sequences are MNHNY and SVGAGI (reference sequence). Here the CDR3 reads CASRTSGSGRETQYF. The CDR3 nucleotides read TGTGCCAGCAGGACTAGCGGGAGCGGGAGAGAGACCCAGTACTTC.

V and J are TRBV6-7 and TRBJ1-1; weak D call: TRBD1 (6 bases). TRBV6-7 is identified as an open reading frame with a role that is uncertain. The CDR3 is 16 amino acids. Trimming took 0 bases from V and 4 from J, leaving 15 bases between them. CDR3: CASSYSLETGPTEAFF. The CDR3 DNA reads TGTGCCAGCAGTTACTCGTTAGAAACAGGGCCCACTGAAGCTTTCTTT.